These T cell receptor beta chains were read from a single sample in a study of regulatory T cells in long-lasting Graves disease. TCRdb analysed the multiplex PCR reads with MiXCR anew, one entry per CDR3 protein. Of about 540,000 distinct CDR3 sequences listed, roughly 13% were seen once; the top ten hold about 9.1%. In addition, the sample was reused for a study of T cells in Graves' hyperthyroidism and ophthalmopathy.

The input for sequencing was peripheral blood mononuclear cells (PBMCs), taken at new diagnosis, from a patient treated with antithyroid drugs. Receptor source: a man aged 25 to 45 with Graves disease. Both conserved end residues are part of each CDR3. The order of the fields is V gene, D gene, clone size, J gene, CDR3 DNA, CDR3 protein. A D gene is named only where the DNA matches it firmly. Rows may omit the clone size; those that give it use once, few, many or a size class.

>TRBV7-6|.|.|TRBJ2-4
TGTGCCAGCAGCTTAGCGGTGCGGAATGGCTCCAAAAACATTCAGTACTTC
CASSLAVRNGSKNIQYF
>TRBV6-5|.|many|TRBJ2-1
TGTGCCAGCAGTTACTCGGGTTTCTTGACACGAAATGAGCAGTTCTTC
CASSYSGFLTRNEQFF
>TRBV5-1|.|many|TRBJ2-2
TGCGCCAGCAGCTTGGTCGGGGAAGCCGGGGAGCTGTTTTTT
CASSLVGEAGELFF
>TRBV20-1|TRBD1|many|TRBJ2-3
TGCAGTGCTGGATTGACAGGGGGCTGGGATACGCAGTATTTT
CSAGLTGGWDTQYF
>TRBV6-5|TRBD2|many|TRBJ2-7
TGTGCCAGCAGTTTCGGGACTAGCGGCTACGAGCAGTACTTC
CASSFGTSGYEQYF
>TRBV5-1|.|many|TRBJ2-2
TGTGCCAGCAGCTTAGAGGCCGCGAACACCGGGGAGCTGTTTTTT
CASSLEAANTGELFF
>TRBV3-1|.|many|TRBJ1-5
TGTGCCAGCAGCCCTGGGTCCGGGATAGCTTTCAATCAGCCCCAGCATTTT
CASSPGSGIAFNQPQHF
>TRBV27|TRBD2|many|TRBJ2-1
TGTGCCAGCAGTTTATCTACGGGAGGGCGGAACAATGAGCAGTTCTTC
CASSLSTGGRNNEQFF
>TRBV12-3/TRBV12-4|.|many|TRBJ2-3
TGTGCCAGCAGTCCCGGACAGAGAGAAACAGATACGCAGTATTTT
CASSPGQRETDTQYF
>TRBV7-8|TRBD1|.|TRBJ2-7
TGTGCCAGCAGCTTTCACGCCGGGACAGGAGAATATGAGCAGTACTTC
CASSFHAGTGEYEQYF
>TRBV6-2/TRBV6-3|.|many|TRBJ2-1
TGTGCCAGCAGTTACGGCGAGGAGCAGTTCTTC
CASSYGEEQFF
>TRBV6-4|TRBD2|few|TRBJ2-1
TGTGCCAGCAGCCCTACTAGCGGGAGTGTCAATGAGCAGTTCTTC
CASSPTSGSVNEQFF
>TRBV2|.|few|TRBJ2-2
TGTGCCAGCAGTGGTGGCCTCGGGGAGCTGTTTTTT
CASSGGLGELFF
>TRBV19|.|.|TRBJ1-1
TGTGCCAGTAGTATTGGTGAGAACACTGAAGCTTTCTTT
CASSIGENTEAFF
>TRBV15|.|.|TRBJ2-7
TGTGCCACCAGCAGGGGAAACGAGCGGTACTTC
CATSRGNERYF
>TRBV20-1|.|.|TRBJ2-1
TGCAGTGCTAGAGGCTCCGGGCCCATCGGGAATGAGCAGTTCTTC
CSARGSGPIGNEQFF
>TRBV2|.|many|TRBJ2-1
TGTGCCAGCAGTGAAGACGGGATCTCCTACAATGAGCAGTTCTTC
CASSEDGISYNEQFF
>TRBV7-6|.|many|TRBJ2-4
TGTGCCAGCAGCTTAGGTCCGGGATACTCCAAAAACATTCAGTACTTC
CASSLGPGYSKNIQYF
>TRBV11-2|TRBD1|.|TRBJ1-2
TGTGCCAGCAGGTCCACAGGGGGCAAGTATGGCTACACCTTC
CASRSTGGKYGYTF
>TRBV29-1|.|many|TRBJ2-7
TGCAGCGTCGACAAAGGGGCGAGCGAGCAGTACTTC
CSVDKGASEQYF
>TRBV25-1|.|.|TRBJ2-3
TGTGCCAGCGTCGGCCTTATAACAGATACGCAGTATTTT
CASVGLITDTQYF
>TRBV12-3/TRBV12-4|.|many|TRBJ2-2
TGTGCCAGCCAATATGGGGGGGAGCTGTTTTTT
CASQYGGELFF
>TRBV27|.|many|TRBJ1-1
TGTGCCAGTCGGGTTGGGTTTGGGCCTGAAGCTTTCTTT
CASRVGFGPEAFF
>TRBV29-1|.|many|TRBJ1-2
TGCAGCGTTGAAGATCCAGGGAGGGGGGAAGGCTACACCTTC
CSVEDPGRGEGYTF
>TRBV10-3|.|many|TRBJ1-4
TGTGCCATCAGTGAGGGACGGACCACCCTGAAACTGTTTTTT
CAISEGRTTLKLFF
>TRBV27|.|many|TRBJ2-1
TGTGCCAGCAGTACCTCTTCTGGGGGTACCTACAATGAGCAGTTCTTC
CASSTSSGGTYNEQFF
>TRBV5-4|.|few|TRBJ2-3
TGTGCCAGCAGCTTGTGGGAAATGAGACGGGGCACAGATACGCAGTATTTT
CASSLWEMRRGTDTQYF
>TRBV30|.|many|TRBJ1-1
TGTGCCTGGAGTGTATGGCCGGGATTGAACACTGAAGCTTTCTTT
CAWSVWPGLNTEAFF
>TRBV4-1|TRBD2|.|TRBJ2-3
TGCGCCAGCAGCCAGGGACTAGCGGACACAGATACGCAGTATTTT
CASSQGLADTDTQYF
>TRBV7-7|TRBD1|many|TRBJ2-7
TGTGCTAGCAGCTTAAGGCTCCGGTGGGGACCGGGACAGGGCCGCAGCTCCTACGAGCAGTACTTC
CASSLRLRWGPGQGRSSYEQYF
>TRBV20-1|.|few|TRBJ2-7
TGCAGTGCTTTAACCGGGAGCTCCTACGAGCAGTACTTC
CSALTGSSYEQYF
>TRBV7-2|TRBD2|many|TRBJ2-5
TGTGCCAGCAGACCCCGTGCGGGGGGGCGAGGAGAGACCCAGTACTTC
CASRPRAGGRGETQYF
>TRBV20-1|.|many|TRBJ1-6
TGCAGTGCTAGAGACGCGGCTAATTCACCCCTCCACTTT
CSARDAANSPLHF
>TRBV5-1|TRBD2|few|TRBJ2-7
TGCGCCAGCAGCTACAGTAGGCGTCCAATGGTCCTAGCGGGAGAGCTCATCGAGCAGTACTTC
CASSYSRRPMVLAGELIEQYF
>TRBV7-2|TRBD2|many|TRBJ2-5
TGTGCCAGCAGCCTTTCTAGCGGGGGGGGGGAGACCCAGTACTTC
CASSLSSGGGETQYF
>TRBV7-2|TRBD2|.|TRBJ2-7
TGTGCCAGCAGCTGGGGACTAGCAGCTTCCTACGAGCAGTACTTC
CASSWGLAASYEQYF
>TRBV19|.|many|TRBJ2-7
TGTGCCAGTAGTATCTCGGGAGTTTCCCACGAGCAGTACTTC
CASSISGVSHEQYF
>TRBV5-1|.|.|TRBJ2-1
TGCGCCAGCAGCCCAGGCTCGGGGATCGCCTACAATGAGCAGTTCTTC
CASSPGSGIAYNEQFF
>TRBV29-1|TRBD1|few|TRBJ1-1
TGCAGCGTCTCCGGTCGGGACAGTGAAGCTTTCTTT
CSVSGRDSEAFF
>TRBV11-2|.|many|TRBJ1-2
TGTGCCAGCAGCTTATTCCGGGAGGGAGGCTACACCTTC
CASSLFREGGYTF
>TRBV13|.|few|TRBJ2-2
TGTGCCAGCAGCTTTCCTAGCTCAAACACCGGGGAGCTGTTTTTT
CASSFPSSNTGELFF
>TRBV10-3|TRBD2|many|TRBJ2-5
TGTGCCATCAGCGAGGCCGCCTCTAGCGGGTACCAAGAGACCCAGTACTTC
CAISEAASSGYQETQYF
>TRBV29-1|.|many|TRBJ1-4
TGCAGCGTTATGACAGTTGGGGATCTTAATGAAAAACTGTTTTTT
CSVMTVGDLNEKLFF
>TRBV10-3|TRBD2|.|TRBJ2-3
TGTGCCATCAGTTCTAGCGGGAGGCCGGGAACAGATACGCAGTATTTT
CAISSSGRPGTDTQYF
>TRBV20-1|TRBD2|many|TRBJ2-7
TGCAGTGCTAGAGCGCTGCTCCCACGAGCGGGAGTTCCCTACGAGCAGTACTTC
CSARALLPRAGVPYEQYF
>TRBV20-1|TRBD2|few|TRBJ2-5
TGCAGTGCTACTCCCGGGACTAGCTTGGAGACCCAGTACTTC
CSATPGTSLETQYF
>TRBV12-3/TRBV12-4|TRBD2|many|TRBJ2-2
TGTGCCAGCAGTTTATTGCCCGGGACTAGACCCGGGGAGCTGTTTTTT
CASSLLPGTRPGELFF
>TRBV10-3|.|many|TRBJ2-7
TGTGCCATCAGTTCAACGACGTTGGGGGTCTCCTACGAGCAGTACTTC
CAISSTTLGVSYEQYF
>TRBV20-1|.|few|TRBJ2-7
TGCAGTGCTAGAAAACCGGGACAAGGCCTATACAAGCAGTACTTC
CSARKPGQGLYKQYF
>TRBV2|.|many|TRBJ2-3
TGTGCCAGCAGCGACGGGGCAGGCACAGATACGCAGTATTTT
CASSDGAGTDTQYF